This T cell receptor beta chain stems from a study of cytomegalovirus exposure and HLA in healthy donors. Study conclusions and caveats: The authors considered a cluster of highly shared sequence variants likely to be a sequencing artifact. Three chains tied to CMV proved CMV antigen-specific in vitro. Later, an analysis found that common viral pathogens appeared to be linked with several of the most significant clusters.

Germline V CDR1 and CDR2: SGHTA, FQGNSA. The CDR3 has 15 residues. V was shortened by 2 bases and J by 2 bases, with 13 bases between the two germline ends. Amplification used 60 Vbeta primers and 13 Jbeta primers. Profiled with immunoSEQ multiplex PCR; TCRdb holds only in-frame clones, not every one. Recorded for this sample: about 53,000 clones. A remark on this clone: Its antigen is as yet unknown.

The specimen sequenced was PBMCs. The J gene is TRBJ2-7, the V gene TRBV7-2, with D tentatively TRBD1 (5 bases). The clonotype comes from a man between 18 and 29 years old in good health and CMV-seropositive. Here the CDR3 reads CASSLPPGQPYEQYF. The CDR3 DNA reads TGTGCCAGCAGCTTACCCCCAGGACAACCCTACGAGCAGTACTTC.